The rows below give T cell receptor beta chains drawn from one sample of a study of blood T cell repertoires in COVID-19. The repertoire was sequenced with immunoSEQ multiplex PCR; TCRdb's copy has only in-frame clones and lacks some. The sample contains roughly 400,000 clones, about 89% of which appear only once. The material sequenced was peripheral blood. The receptors were gathered from a woman aged 55-69 years with COVID-19, enrolled during active disease. Both conserved end residues are part of each CDR3. A D gene is named only where the DNA matches it firmly. Expanded clones are given a class, and other clones once, few, many or no size at all.

clone_size j_call d_call v_call cdr3_aa cdr3_nt
NA TRBJ1-6 NA TRBV5-5 CASSLAPGGSSYNSPLHF TGTGCCAGCAGCTTGGCCCCGGGAGGGAGCTCCTATAATTCACCCCTCCACTTT
NA TRBJ1-3 TRBD1 TRBV6-6 CASRGTGGGNTIYF TGTGCCAGCAGGGGGACAGGGGGTGGAAACACCATATATTTT
NA TRBJ2-5 TRBD1 TRBV24-1 CATSESRGYQETQYF TGTGCCACCAGTGAGTCCAGGGGGTACCAAGAGACCCAGTACTTC
NA TRBJ2-6 NA TRBV5-1 CASSPISSGANVLTF TGCGCCAGCAGCCCAATTAGCTCTGGGGCCAACGTCCTGACTTTC
once TRBJ1-2 NA TRBV5-6 CASSRGQHYGYTF TGTGCCAGCAGCAGAGGACAGCACTATGGCTACACCTTC
NA TRBJ2-7 TRBD2 TRBV5-8 CASSYQRLTSGGASAYEQYF TGTGCCAGCAGCTACCAACGACTGACTAGCGGGGGGGCGTCGGCCTACGAGCAGTACTTC
NA TRBJ1-6 NA TRBV21-1 CASMGGGANSPLHF TGTGCCAGCATGGGGGGAGGGGCTAATTCACCCCTCCACTTT
NA TRBJ2-2 TRBD1 TRBV5-1 CASSSTGQGAGELFF TGCGCCAGCAGCTCGACAGGGCAGGGGGCCGGGGAGCTGTTTTTT
NA TRBJ1-1 TRBD1 TRBV9 CASSIGQGPSENTEAFF TGTGCCAGCAGCATAGGACAGGGGCCCTCAGAGAACACTGAAGCTTTCTTT
NA TRBJ2-6 NA TRBV7-9 CASSQAGAGANVLTF TGTGCCAGCAGCCAGGCAGGGGCCGGGGCCAACGTCCTGACTTTC
NA TRBJ2-2 NA TRBV30 CAWSALKPLGQGSRELFF TGTGCCTGGAGTGCACTTAAACCCCTGGGGCAGGGGAGCCGGGAGCTGTTTTTT
NA TRBJ2-7 TRBD2 TRBV5-1 CASSLAGGAGSYEQYF TGCGCCAGCAGCTTGGCGGGGGGGGCCGGGTCCTACGAGCAGTACTTC
once TRBJ1-2 NA TRBV4-1 CASSPMGGSYGYTF TGCGCCAGCAGCCCCATGGGAGGATCCTATGGCTACACCTTC
once TRBJ1-5 NA TRBV15 CATSIRTVSSQPQHF TGTGCCACCAGCATCCGGACAGTGTCGAGTCAGCCCCAGCATTTT
NA TRBJ1-1 NA TRBV11-2 CASSFGDTRRAEAFF TGTGCCAGCAGCTTTGGGGACACCCGAAGGGCTGAAGCTTTCTTT
NA TRBJ1-4 TRBD1 TRBV12-3/TRBV12-4 CASSLVQGTFMFF TGTGCCAGCAGTTTAGTACAGGGGACTTTTATGTTTTTT
NA TRBJ2-3 TRBD1 TRBV7-9 CASSATGVDTQYF TGTGCCAGCAGCGCCACAGGGGTGGATACGCAGTATTTT
NA TRBJ2-1 TRBD1 TRBV19 CASSREDRGRGEQFF TGTGCCAGTAGTAGGGAGGACAGGGGGCGAGGTGAGCAGTTCTTC
NA TRBJ1-1 NA TRBV7-3 CASSLYRVGTEAFF TGTGCCAGCAGCTTGTACAGGGTCGGCACTGAAGCTTTCTTT
NA TRBJ2-1 TRBD2 TRBV2 CASRETSGGSGDEQFF TGTGCCAGCAGAGAGACTAGCGGGGGCTCAGGAGATGAGCAGTTCTTC
NA TRBJ2-3 NA TRBV6-1 CASSATEAGRADTQYF TGTGCCAGCAGTGCTACAGAGGCGGGGAGAGCAGATACGCAGTATTTT
NA TRBJ2-2 TRBD1 TRBV3-1/TRBV3-2 CASSHSRGSTGELFF TGTGCCAGCAGCCATAGCAGGGGGTCCACCGGGGAGCTGTTTTTT
NA TRBJ2-5 TRBD2 TRBV7-2 CASRWTSGGRATQYF TGTGCCAGCAGATGGACTAGCGGGGGTAGGGCGACCCAGTACTTC
NA TRBJ2-3 NA TRBV6-5 CASSLDSSSTDTQYF TGTGCCAGCAGCTTAGACTCTTCCTCTACAGATACGCAGTATTTT
few TRBJ1-1 NA TRBV7-3 CASSDLRRGNTEAFF TGTGCCAGCAGCGATCTTCGAAGGGGTAACACTGAAGCTTTCTTT
NA TRBJ1-6 NA TRBV2 CASTERGYLSNSPLHF TGTGCCAGCACTGAACGGGGATATTTGTCAAATTCACCCCTCCACTTT
NA TRBJ2-1 TRBD2 TRBV3-1/TRBV3-2 CASSRQGRGGENEQFF TGTGCCAGCAGCCGCCAAGGGCGGGGGGGCGAGAATGAGCAGTTCTTC